This T cell receptor (beta chain) was sequenced for a study of T cells expressing NK-cell markers. To note about this clonotype: Its antigen is as yet unknown.

The TCR beta cDNA came from 5'RACE template switching with UMIs. TCRdb reprocessed the 5' RACE reads, with one entry per CDR3 protein and no DNA. In all, the sample yields 550,000 or so distinct CDR3 sequences. Study-wide points: Dominant NKG2C+ clonotype frequencies of roughly 1.0-7.5% of CD8+ T cells were measured in 5 or 6 donors.

The CDR3 totals 16 residues. Germline values: CDR1 LGHNT, CDR2 FRNRAP. The source material was blood T cells: a sorted CD56 or NKG2C T cell subset, CD4+ or CD8+ T cells, or bulk PBMC T cells (not recorded which). The TCR sequence derives from a man aged 18 to 29 in good health. V gene TRBV12-5 combines with J gene TRBJ1-2; no DNA is available, so the TRBD1 call from TCRdb remains unchecked. The CDR3 region is CASGLVPGTGDDGYTF.